These 16 T cell receptor beta chains were sequenced from one sample in a study of human T cells and chemical hapten exposure. The time point denotes: patch test 1, 2 weeks after DPC sensitization. Treatment here: therapeutic diphenylcyclopropenone sensitization with weekly scalp DPC. TCRdb re-called the RACE reads with MiXCR, one entry per CDR3 protein. The profile shows 340,000 or so distinct CDR3 sequences, 6% to 8.5% of them singletons. The specimen was whole blood, collected in connection with sensitization to the hapten diphenylcyclopropenone (DPC). These receptors were collected from a woman under 30 with alopecia areata. Some clones in this sample may be carry-over from other donors' samples.

V and J are TRBV7-3 and TRBJ2-3; D might be TRBD2 (7 bases). The CDR3 extends over 16 amino acids. The V gene's germline CDR1 is SGHTA and CDR2 FQGTGA. Trimming shortened V by 6 bases and J by 2 bases, and 18 bases separated the two germline ends. DNA of the CDR3: TGTGCCAGCAGTCGTTACGGGGGGCCGTCCACAGATACGCAGTATTTT. It is translated as CASSRYGGPSTDTQYF.

This clonotype came up a few times. V is TRBV12-3 or TRBV12-4 and J is TRBJ1-5; TRBD1 is a possible D gene (5 bases). With 7 bases removed from V and 5 bases from J, the gap between germline ends came to 18 bases. The CDR3 extends over 15 amino acids. CDR3 sequence reads: CASMKFAGDDQPQHF. The CDR3 DNA reads as TGTGCCAGCATGAAGTTCGCGGGGGATGATCAGCCCCAGCATTTT.

This clonotype was seen repeatedly, ten times or more. V is TRBV2 and J is TRBJ2-5; D gene unclear. This CDR3 contains 11 residues. V gave up 5 bases and J gave up 5 bases, with 6 bases separating them. Germline V lookup: CDR1 SNHLY, CDR2 FYNNEI. CDR3 in amino acids: CASSSRETQYF. In nucleotides, the CDR3 is TGTGCCAGCAGTTCGCGTGAGACCCAGTACTTC. Variable domain in full (rest from reference TRBV2 and TRBJ2-5): EPEVTQTPSHQVTQMGQEVILRCVPISNHLYFYWYRQILGQKVEFLVSFYNNEISEKSEIFDDQFSVERPDGSNFTLKIRSTKLEDSAMYFCASSSRETQYFGPGTRLLVL.

This clonotype was detected ten times or more. This chain links TRBV12-3 or TRBV12-4 with TRBJ2-6; D unresolved. Deletions cut 5 bases from V and 0 bases from J, with 5 bases between. The CDR3 length is 14 residues. The CDR3: CASSASSGANVLTF. The CDR3 region has the DNA TGTGCCAGCAGTGCGAGCTCTGGGGCCAACGTCCTGACTTTC.

The chain recombines TRBV5-6 with TRBJ2-1; 8 nucleotides agree with TRBD2. From germline, CDR1 is SGHDT and CDR2 YYEEEE. The CDR3 extends over 15 amino acids. V lost 0 bases and J lost 10; bases outside the gene matches: 9. The CDR3 DNA is TGTGCCAGCAGCTTGGGGGCACCGGGACTAGGGGAGCAGTTCTTC. Its translation: CASSLGAPGLGEQFF. The variable domain in full, with the rest retrieved from reference TRBV5-6 and TRBJ2-1, is DAGVTQSPTHLIKTRGQQVTLRCSPKSGHDTVSWYQQALGQGPQFIFQYYEEEERQRGNFPDRFSGHQFPNYSSELNVNALLLGDSALYLCASSLGAPGLGEQFFGPGTRLTVL.

This clonotype showed up many times. Its ends do not fully match the called genes, so a read error is possible. V and J are TRBV12-3 or TRBV12-4 and TRBJ2-3; 8 bases fit TRBD2. The CDR3 is 11 residues long. The CDR3 is CASSQTGTRPF. The DNA of the CDR3 is TGTGCCAGCAGTCAAACCGGGACTAGGCCTTTT.

This clonotype was counted between two and nine times. The chain has TRBV19 and TRBJ2-2; D ambiguous. The V gene lost 3 bases and the J gene lost 4 bases, with 12 bases spanning the gap. The germline CDR1 and CDR2 sequences are LNHDA and SQIVND (reference sequence). CDR3 length: 15 residues. As DNA, the CDR3 is TGTGCCAGTAGTATTACCGGAAGGGTCACCGGGGAGCTGTTTTTT. It codes for CASSITGRVTGELFF.

This clonotype was seen a handful of times. The V gene is TRBV7-2, the J gene TRBJ1-1, with a weak D call TRBD1 (6 bases). V was shortened by 6 bases and J by 4 bases, with 21 bases between the two germline ends. The CDR3 consists of 16 residues. Germline loops: CDR1 SGHTA, CDR2 FQGNSA. The CDR3 loop is CASSESQGRLITEAFF. DNA for the CDR3: TGTGCCAGCAGTGAGTCCCAGGGGCGCTTAATCACTGAAGCTTTCTTT. Full variable domain (missing parts from reference TRBV7-2 and TRBJ1-1): GAGVSQSPSNKVTEKGKDVELRCDPISGHTALYWYRQSLGQGLEFLIYFQGNSAPDKSGLPSDRFSAERTGGSVSTLTIQRTQQEDSAVYLCASSESQGRLITEAFFGQGTRLTVV.

The chain links TRBV10-3 to TRBJ2-7, with D perhaps matching TRBD1 (7 bases). Looked up from germline, CDR1 is ENHRY and CDR2 is SYGVKD. V was pared by 2 bases and J by 4 bases, with 15 bases between. The CDR3 is 15 amino acids. The CDR3 protein is CAISEAGQSSYEQYF. CDR3 nucleotide sequence: TGTGCCATCAGTGAGGCGGGACAGAGCTCATACGAGCAGTACTTC.

This clonotype came up many times. The V gene is TRBV29-1, the J gene TRBJ1-2; 8 bases map to TRBD1. J lost 3 bases, V lost 1 base, and 7 bases had no gene match. The germline V gene has CDR1 SQVTM and CDR2 ANQGSEA. This CDR3 comprises 15 residues. CDR3 coding DNA: TGCAGCGTTGAAGGGACAGGGATACTTTACTATGGCTACACCTTC. Encoded protein: CSVEGTGILYYGYTF.

The chain is built from TRBV28 and TRBJ1-5; 7 nucleotides agree with TRBD1. The germline V gene encodes CDR1 MDHEN and CDR2 SYDVKM. Trimming cost V 1 base and J 7 bases; bases outside gene matches: 7. This CDR3 is 15 amino acids long. This CDR3 is CASSLSGGGGQPQHF. The CDR3 region has the DNA TGTGCCAGCAGTTTATCAGGGGGAGGAGGACAGCCCCAGCATTTT. Full variable domain (rest looked up from reference TRBV28 and TRBJ1-5): DVKVTQSSRYLVKRTGEKVFLECVQDMDHENMFWYRQDPGLGLRLIYFSYDVKMKEKGDIPEGYSVSREKKERFSLILESASTNQTSMYLCASSLSGGGGQPQHFGDGTRLSIL.

This clonotype was counted at least ten times. V usage is TRBV7-9 and J usage is TRBJ2-7, with D perhaps matching TRBD1 (6 bases). Deletions cut 10 bases from V and 1 base from J, with 11 bases between. The CDR3 runs 12 residues. Per germline, CDR1 SEHNR and CDR2 FQNEAQ (reference sequence). CDR3 sequence (DNA): TGTGCCACCGGGCAGGGGTCCTACGAGCAGTACTTC. It is translated as CATGQGSYEQYF. The variable domain in full, with the rest retrieved from reference TRBV7-9 and TRBJ2-7, is DTGVSQNPRHKITKRGQNVTFRCDPISEHNRLYWYRQTLGQGPEFLTYFQNEAQLEKSRLLSDRFSAERPKGSFSTLEIQRTEQGDSAMYLCATGQGSYEQYFGPGTRLTVT.

This clonotype was recorded at least ten times. The chain is built from TRBV4-1 and TRBJ1-1, with TRBD1 identical over 7 bases. The germline CDR1 and CDR2 sequences are MGHRA and YSYEKL. V lost 3 bases and J lost 4; bases outside the gene matches: 11. This CDR3 spans 16 amino acids. CDR3 nucleotide sequence: TGCGCCAGCAGCCACCCTGATCCAGGGGGAAGCACTGAAGCTTTCTTT. Protein product: CASSHPDPGGSTEAFF.

This clonotype was detected only a few times. The V and J genes are TRBV4-3 and TRBJ2-1; 11 bases line up with TRBD2. Germline V gene sequence: CDR1 LGHNA, CDR2 YSLEER. The ends lost 0 bases at V and 14 bases at J; junction bases unmatched: 9. CDR3 size: 15 residues. CDR3 region: CASSQDQIAGGPEFF. DNA for the CDR3: TGCGCCAGCAGCCAAGACCAAATAGCGGGGGGGCCGGAGTTCTTC.

This clonotype was seen ten or more times. The genes are TRBV20-1 and TRBJ2-5, with 10 positions matching TRBD2. J was trimmed by 0 bases and V by 6 bases; bases with no gene match: 4. Germline loops: CDR1 DFQATT, CDR2 SNEGSKA (reference sequence). There are 14 residues in the CDR3. In DNA, the CDR3 is TGCAGTGCCTTTAGCGGGGGGTACCAAGAGACCCAGTACTTC. The encoded protein is CSAFSGGYQETQYF.

This clonotype was counted at least ten times. The genes are TRBV13 and TRBJ2-3; TRBD2 might be the D (5 bases). This CDR3 is built from 15 residues. The V end was cut by 6 bases, the J end by 0 bases, with 13 bases between. Germline CDR1 and CDR2: PRHDT and FYEKMQ (reference sequence). The DNA for the CDR3 is TGTGCCAGCAGACCCCCAGAGGGCAGCACAGATACGCAGTATTTT. Residues: CASRPPEGSTDTQYF.